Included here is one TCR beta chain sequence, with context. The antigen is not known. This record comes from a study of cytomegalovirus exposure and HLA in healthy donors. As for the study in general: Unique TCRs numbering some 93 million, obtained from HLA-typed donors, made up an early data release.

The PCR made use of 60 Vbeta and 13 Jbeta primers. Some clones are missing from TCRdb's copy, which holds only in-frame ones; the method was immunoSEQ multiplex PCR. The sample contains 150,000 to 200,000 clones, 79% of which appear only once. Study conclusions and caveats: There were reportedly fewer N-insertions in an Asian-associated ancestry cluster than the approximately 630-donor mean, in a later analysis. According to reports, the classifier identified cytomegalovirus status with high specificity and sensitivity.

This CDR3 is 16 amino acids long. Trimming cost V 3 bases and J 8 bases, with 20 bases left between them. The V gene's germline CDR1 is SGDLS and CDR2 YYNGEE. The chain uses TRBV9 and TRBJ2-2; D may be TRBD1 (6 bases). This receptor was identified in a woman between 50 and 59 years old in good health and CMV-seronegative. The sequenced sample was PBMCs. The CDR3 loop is CASSADRFPLVGELFF. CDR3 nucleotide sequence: TGTGCCAGCAGCGCTGACAGGTTTCCCCTTGTGGGGGAGCTGTTTTTT.